This TCR beta chain originates from a study of neurological immune-mediated disorders. The V end lost 0 bases, the J end lost 4 bases, and 13 bases lay between the germline ends. The CDR3 sequence is 16 residues long. CDR1 and CDR2 from the germline V gene are SGDLS and YYNGEE. This clonotype was detected many times. Its target is unknown. Regarding time point: longitudinal time-point 1 (baseline). Unsorted libraries were derived from 2 million PBMCs stored at -80 C. The authors produced cDNA by 5'RACE using 10-nucleotide random UMIs. In every sequencing run, more than 190 million TCR-beta sequences were generated from 15-18 subjects. One entry per CDR3 protein, called by TCRdb with MiXCR from the 5' RACE reads. The repertoire has roughly 61,000 distinct CDR3 sequences, around 11% of them found once; the top ten carry around 7%. Overall study findings and caveats: Expanded clones shared no CDR3 amino acid sequences across subjects, suggesting private repertoires in all groups.

This rearrangement joins TRBV9 to TRBJ2-2; D gene uncertain. The receptor was isolated from a male donor with HTLV-1-associated myelopathy (HAM/TSP). The sample comprised PBMCs. For the CDR3, the DNA is TGTGCCAGCAGCGTAGAGGTTAATAAACCCACCGGGGAGCTGTTTTTT. It specifies CASSVEVNKPTGELFF. The whole variable domain, filled in from reference TRBV9 and TRBJ2-2, reads DSGVTQTPKHLITATGQRVTLRCSPRSGDLSVYWYQQSLDQGLQFLIQYYNGEERAKGNILERFSAQQFPDLHSELNLSSLELGDSALYFCASSVEVNKPTGELFFGEGSRLTVL.